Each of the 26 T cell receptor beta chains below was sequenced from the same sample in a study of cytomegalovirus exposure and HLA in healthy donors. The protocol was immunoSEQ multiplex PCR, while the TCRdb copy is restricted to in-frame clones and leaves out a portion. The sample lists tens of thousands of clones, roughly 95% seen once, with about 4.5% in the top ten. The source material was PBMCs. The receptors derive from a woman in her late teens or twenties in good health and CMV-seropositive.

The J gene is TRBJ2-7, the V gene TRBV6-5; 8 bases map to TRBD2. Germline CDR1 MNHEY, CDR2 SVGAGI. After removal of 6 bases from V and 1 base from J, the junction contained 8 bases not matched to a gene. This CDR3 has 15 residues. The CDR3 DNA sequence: TGTGCCAGCAGCAGACGACTAGCGTTATCCTACGAGCAGTACTTC. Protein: CASSRRLALSYEQYF.

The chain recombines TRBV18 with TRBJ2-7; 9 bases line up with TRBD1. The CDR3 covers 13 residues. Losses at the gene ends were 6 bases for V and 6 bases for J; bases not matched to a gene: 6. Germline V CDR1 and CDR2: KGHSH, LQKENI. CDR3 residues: CASSGQGGLEQYF. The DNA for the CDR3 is TGTGCCAGCTCGGGACAGGGAGGCCTCGAGCAGTACTTC.

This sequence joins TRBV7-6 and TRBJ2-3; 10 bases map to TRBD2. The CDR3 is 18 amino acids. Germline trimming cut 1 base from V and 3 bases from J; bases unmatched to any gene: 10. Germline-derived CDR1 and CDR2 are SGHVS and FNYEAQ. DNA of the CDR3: TGTGCCAGCAGCTTAGGTTCCCTAGCGGGAGTTGTGACAGATACGCAGTATTTT. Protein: CASSLGSLAGVVTDTQYF.

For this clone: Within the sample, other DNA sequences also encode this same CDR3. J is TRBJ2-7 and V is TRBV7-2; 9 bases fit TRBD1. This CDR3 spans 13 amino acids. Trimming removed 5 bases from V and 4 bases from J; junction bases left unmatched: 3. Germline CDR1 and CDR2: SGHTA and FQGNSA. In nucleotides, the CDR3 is TGTGCCAGCAGCCCCGGACAGGGGTACGAGCAGTACTTC. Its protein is CASSPGQGYEQYF.

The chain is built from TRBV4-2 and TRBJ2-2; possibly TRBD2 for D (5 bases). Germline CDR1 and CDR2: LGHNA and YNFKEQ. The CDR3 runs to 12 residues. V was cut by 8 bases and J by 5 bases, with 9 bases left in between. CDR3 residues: CASGSGTGELFF. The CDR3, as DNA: TGTGCCAGCGGATCGGGGACCGGGGAGCTGTTTTTT.

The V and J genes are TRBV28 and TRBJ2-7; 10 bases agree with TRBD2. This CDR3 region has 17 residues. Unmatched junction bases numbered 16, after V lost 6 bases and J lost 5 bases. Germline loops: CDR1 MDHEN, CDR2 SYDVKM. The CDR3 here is CASSPGGLAGEYHEQYF. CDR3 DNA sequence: TGTGCCAGCAGCCCCGGGGGGCTAGCGGGAGAATACCACGAGCAGTACTTC.

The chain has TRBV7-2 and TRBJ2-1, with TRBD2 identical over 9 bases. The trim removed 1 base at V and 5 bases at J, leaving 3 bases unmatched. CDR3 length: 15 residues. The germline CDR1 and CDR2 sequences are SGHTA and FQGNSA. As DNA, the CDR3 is TGTGCCAGCAGCTTAGGGGGCGGGAGGGACAATGAGCAGTTCTTC. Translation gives CASSLGGGRDNEQFF.

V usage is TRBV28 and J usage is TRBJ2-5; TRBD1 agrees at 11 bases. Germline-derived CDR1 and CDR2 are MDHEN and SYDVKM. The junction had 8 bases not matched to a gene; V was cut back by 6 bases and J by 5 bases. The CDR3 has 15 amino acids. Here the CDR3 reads CASSESGTGGETQYF. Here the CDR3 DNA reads TGTGCCAGCAGCGAGTCGGGGACAGGGGGGGAGACCCAGTACTTC. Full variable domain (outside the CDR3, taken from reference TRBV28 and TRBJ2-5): DVKVTQSSRYLVKRTGEKVFLECVQDMDHENMFWYRQDPGLGLRLIYFSYDVKMKEKGDIPEGYSVSREKKERFSLILESASTNQTSMYLCASSESGTGGETQYFGPGTRLLVL.

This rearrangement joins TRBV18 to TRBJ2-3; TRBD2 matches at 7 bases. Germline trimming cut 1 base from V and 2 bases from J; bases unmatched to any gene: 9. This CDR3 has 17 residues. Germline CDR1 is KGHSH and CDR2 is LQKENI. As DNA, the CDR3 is TGTGCCAGCTCACCACGCCCGGCTAGCGGAGTCACAGATACGCAGTATTTT. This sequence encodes CASSPRPASGVTDTQYF.

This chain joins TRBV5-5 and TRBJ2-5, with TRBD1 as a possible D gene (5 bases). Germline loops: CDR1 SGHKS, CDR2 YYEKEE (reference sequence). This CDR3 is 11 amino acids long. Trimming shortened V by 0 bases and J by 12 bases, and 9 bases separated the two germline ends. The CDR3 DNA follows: TGTGCCAGCAGCTTGGGACAGATCAAGTACTTC. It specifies CASSLGQIKYF.

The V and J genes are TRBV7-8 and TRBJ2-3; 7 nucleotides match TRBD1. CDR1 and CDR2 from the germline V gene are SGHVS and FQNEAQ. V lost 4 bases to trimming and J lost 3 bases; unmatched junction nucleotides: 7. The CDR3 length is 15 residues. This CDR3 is CASSSRDSFTDTQYF. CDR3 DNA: TGTGCCAGCAGCTCCCGGGACAGTTTTACAGATACGCAGTATTTT.

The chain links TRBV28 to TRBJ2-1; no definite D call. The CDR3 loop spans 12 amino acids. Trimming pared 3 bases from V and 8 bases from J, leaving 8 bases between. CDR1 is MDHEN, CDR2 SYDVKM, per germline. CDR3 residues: CASSFSSDEQFF. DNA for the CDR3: TGTGCCAGCAGTTTTAGTTCTGATGAGCAGTTCTTC.

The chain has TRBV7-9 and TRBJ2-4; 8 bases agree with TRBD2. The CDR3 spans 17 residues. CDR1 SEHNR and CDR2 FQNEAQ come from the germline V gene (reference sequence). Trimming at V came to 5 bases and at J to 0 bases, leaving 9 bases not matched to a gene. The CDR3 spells CASSDETSVIAKNIQYF. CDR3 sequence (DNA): TGTGCCAGCAGCGATGAGACTAGCGTAATAGCCAAAAACATTCAGTACTTC.

CDR3 residues: CASTWDRAGLAATGELFF. CDR3 sequence (DNA): TGTGCCAGCACCTGGGACAGGGCAGGACTAGCGGCCACCGGGGAGCTGTTTTTT. The rearrangement links TRBV7-2 to TRBJ2-2, with a possible D match to TRBD2 (10 bases). Germline values: CDR1 SGHTA, CDR2 FQGNSA. CDR3 length: 18 amino acids. Trimming cost V 7 bases and J 4 bases, with 25 bases left between them.

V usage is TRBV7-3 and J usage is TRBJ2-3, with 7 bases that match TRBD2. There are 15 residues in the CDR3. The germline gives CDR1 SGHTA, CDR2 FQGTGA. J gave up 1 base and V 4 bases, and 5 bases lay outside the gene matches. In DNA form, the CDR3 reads TGTGCCAGCAGCTCCGCGGGAGTTGGCACAGATACGCAGTATTTT. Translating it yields CASSSAGVGTDTQYF.

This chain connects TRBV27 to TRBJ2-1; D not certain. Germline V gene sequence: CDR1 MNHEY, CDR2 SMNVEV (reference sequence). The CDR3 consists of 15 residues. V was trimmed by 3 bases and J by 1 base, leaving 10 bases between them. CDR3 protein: CASSFWQRSYNEQFF. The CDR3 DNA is TGTGCCAGCAGTTTTTGGCAGAGGTCCTACAATGAGCAGTTCTTC.

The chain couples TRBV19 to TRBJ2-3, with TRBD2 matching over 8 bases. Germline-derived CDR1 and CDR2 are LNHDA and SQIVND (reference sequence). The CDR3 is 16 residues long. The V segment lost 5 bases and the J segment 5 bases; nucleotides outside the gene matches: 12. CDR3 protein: CASSPLSGTARDTQYF. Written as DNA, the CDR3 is TGTGCCAGTAGTCCACTTAGCGGGACGGCTCGAGATACGCAGTATTTT.

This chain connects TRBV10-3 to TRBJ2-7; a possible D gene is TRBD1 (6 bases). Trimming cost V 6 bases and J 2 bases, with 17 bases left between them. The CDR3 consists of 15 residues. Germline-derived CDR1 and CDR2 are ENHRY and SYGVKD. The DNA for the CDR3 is TGTGCCATCAGCTCGGGTTCAGGGGCCCCCTACGAGCAGTACTTC. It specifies CAISSGSGAPYEQYF.

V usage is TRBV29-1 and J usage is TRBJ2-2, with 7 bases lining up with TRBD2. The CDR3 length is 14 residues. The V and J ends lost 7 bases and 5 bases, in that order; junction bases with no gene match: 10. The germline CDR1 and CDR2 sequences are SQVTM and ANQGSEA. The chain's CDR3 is CSAAGTTKTGELFF. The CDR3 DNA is TGCAGCGCCGCCGGGACTACTAAGACCGGGGAGCTGTTTTTT.

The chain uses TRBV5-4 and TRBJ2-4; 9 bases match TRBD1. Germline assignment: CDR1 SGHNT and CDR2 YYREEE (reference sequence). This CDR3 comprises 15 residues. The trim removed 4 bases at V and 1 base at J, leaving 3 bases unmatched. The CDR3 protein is CASSPGQGAKNIQYF. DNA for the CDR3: TGTGCCAGCAGCCCGGGACAGGGCGCCAAAAACATTCAGTACTTC.

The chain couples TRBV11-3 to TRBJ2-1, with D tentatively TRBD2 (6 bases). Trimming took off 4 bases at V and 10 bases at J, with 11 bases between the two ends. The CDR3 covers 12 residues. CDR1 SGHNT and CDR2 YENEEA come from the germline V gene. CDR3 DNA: TGTGCCAGCAGCTCTAGCGCTAGCGAGCAGTTCTTC. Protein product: CASSSSASEQFF.

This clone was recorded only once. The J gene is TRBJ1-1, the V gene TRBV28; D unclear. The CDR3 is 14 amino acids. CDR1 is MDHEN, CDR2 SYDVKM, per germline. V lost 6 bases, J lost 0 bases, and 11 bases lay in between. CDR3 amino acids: CASRPQSMNTEAFF. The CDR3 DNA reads TGTGCCAGCAGACCACAGAGCATGAACACTGAAGCTTTCTTT.

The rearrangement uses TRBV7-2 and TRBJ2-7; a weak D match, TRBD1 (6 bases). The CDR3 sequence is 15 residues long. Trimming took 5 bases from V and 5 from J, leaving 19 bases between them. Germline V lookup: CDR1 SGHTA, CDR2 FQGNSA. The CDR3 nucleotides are TGTGCCAGCAGCCCGTGGACAGCCGCGATCCACGAGCAGTACTTC. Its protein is CASSPWTAAIHEQYF.

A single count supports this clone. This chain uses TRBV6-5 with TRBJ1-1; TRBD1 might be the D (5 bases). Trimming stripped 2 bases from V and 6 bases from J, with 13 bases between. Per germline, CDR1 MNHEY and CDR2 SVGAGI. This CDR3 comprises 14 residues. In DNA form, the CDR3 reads TGTGCCAGCAGTTACCGGCAGGGAACCTCTGAAGCTTTCTTT. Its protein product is CASSYRQGTSEAFF.

The CDR3, as DNA: TGTGCCAGCAGCCAAGGGAATGGTGCGGGAGCGGGAGAGACCCAGTACTTC. Translated, it gives CASSQGNGAGAGETQYF. This sequence joins TRBV4-2 and TRBJ2-5; 7 nucleotides agree with TRBD2. Trimming cost V 1 base and J 4 bases; bases outside gene matches: 12. Germline V lookup: CDR1 LGHNA, CDR2 YNFKEQ. This CDR3 has 17 amino acids.

CDR3 sequence reads: CASSVRTGSSRFSTDTQYF. CDR3 coding DNA: TGTGCCAGCAGTGTAAGGACAGGGTCATCCCGTTTTAGCACAGATACGCAGTATTTT. The rearrangement joins TRBV6-1 to TRBJ2-3; 8 bases line up with TRBD1. This CDR3 comprises 19 residues. Germline CDR1 MNHNS, CDR2 SASEGT. V shed 4 bases and J 0 bases; nucleotides not matched to a gene: 15.